The 22 T cell receptor beta chains listed next were all sequenced from one sample in a study of tumor-infiltrating lymphocytes in primary liver carcinoma. In addition to blood RNA drawn from unsorted whole blood, germline DNA was extracted. Production of TCR beta cDNA used around 460 ng total RNA together with a constant-region primer. What produced the TCR beta libraries was three nested multiplex PCR rounds using slightly modified ARM-PCR. Investigators reported that the first two PCR rounds, at 10 cycles each, used TRBV1-TRBV30 forward primers with a C-beta reverse primer. TCRdb fed the multiplex PCR reads into MiXCR, producing one record per CDR3 protein. The profile covers 250,000 to 350,000 distinct CDR3 sequences, with almost 60% appearing a single time and over 15% taken by the ten largest. The sample comprised peripheral blood. The receptors stem from a woman under 40 with primary liver carcinoma and hepatitis B virus infection.

CDR3 protein: CASEIGYEQFF. CDR3 nucleotides: TGTGCCAGTGAAATAGGGTATGAGCAGTTCTTC. The rearrangement links TRBV2 to TRBJ2-1; D call uncertain. CDR1 is SNHLY and CDR2 is FYNNEI in the germline V gene. CDR3 size: 11 residues. The V end was cut by 9 bases, the J end by 8 bases, with 11 bases between.

The chain couples TRBV12-3 or TRBV12-4 to TRBJ2-5; 8 bases are a match to TRBD2. The CDR3 consists of 15 residues. V gave up 6 bases and J gave up 9 bases; unmatched junction bases: 15. CDR3 nucleotides: TGTGCCAGCAGAGTCGGGACTAGAGCGCCGGAGGCCCAGTACTTC. As protein: CASRVGTRAPEAQYF.

This clonotype was observed at least ten times. The V and J genes are TRBV4-1 and TRBJ1-1, with D perhaps matching TRBD1 (6 bases). Looked up from germline, CDR1 is MGHRA and CDR2 is YSYEKL. CDR3 length: 15 amino acids. V lost 1 base and J lost 5, with 14 bases in between. The CDR3 here is CASSQAPRGGTEAFF. The CDR3 bases are TGCGCCAGCAGCCAAGCCCCCAGGGGAGGGACTGAAGCTTTCTTT.

This clonotype has only a few counts. J is TRBJ2-7 and V is TRBV6-1; 9 bases are a match to TRBD1. This CDR3 spans 14 amino acids. Per the germline V gene, CDR1 is MNHNS and CDR2 is SASEGT. Losses at the gene ends were 6 bases for V and 4 bases for J; bases not matched to a gene: 7. CDR3 sequence (DNA): TGTGCCAGCAGAACCGGGACAGGGATATACGAGCAGTACTTC. This translates into CASRTGTGIYEQYF.

This clonotype showed up just once. Because the CDR3 is missing its conserved closing phenylalanine or tryptophan, this is likely a read error. The chain combines TRBV11-3 with TRBJ2-7, with D maybe TRBD2 (5 bases). With 4 bases removed from V and 6 bases from J, the gap between germline ends came to 22 bases. The germline CDR1 and CDR2 sequences are SGHNT and YENEEA. The CDR3 extends over 16 amino acids. DNA for the CDR3: TGTGCCAGCAGCTCAGAGAGGGCAGACCGACTGGTCGAGCAGTACATC. It encodes CASSSERADRLVEQYI.

This clonotype was recorded only once. This may stem from a read error, because a much larger clone lies one nucleotide away. This chain links TRBV12-3 or TRBV12-4 with TRBJ2-5, with D uncertain. The CDR3 sequence is 14 residues long. V was trimmed by 3 bases and J by 0 bases, leaving 8 bases between them. The DNA for the CDR3 is TGTGCCAGCAGTTTGATGGGAAACCAAGAGACCCAGTACTTC. Residues: CASSLMGNQETQYF.

The genes are TRBV5-6 and TRBJ2-2, with 9 bases identical to TRBD2. The germline CDR1 and CDR2 sequences are SGHDT and YYEEEE. J was trimmed by 5 bases and V by 4 bases; bases with no gene match: 18. This CDR3 contains 19 residues. In nucleotides, the CDR3 is TGTGCCAGCAGCCTGACCCCTGGAATGATAGCGGGAGTAACCGGGGAGCTGTTTTTT. This sequence encodes CASSLTPGMIAGVTGELFF.

J is TRBJ2-7 and V is TRBV9; no clear D gene. CDR1 is SGDLS and CDR2 is YYNGEE in the germline V gene. Trimming shortened V by 4 bases and J by 2 bases, and 13 bases separated the two germline ends. This CDR3 comprises 14 residues. The CDR3 spells CASSTQEGAYEQYF. CDR3 DNA: TGTGCCAGCAGCACCCAGGAAGGAGCCTACGAGCAGTACTTC.

This clonotype was picked up one time. A much larger clone lies one base from this, so it may be a read error. V gene TRBV29-1 combines with J gene TRBJ1-1, with D unclear. Trimming removed 3 bases from V and 4 bases from J, with 12 bases in between. The germline V gene has CDR1 SQVTM and CDR2 ANQGSEA. The CDR3 is 13 amino acids. The CDR3 DNA sequence: TGCAGCGTTGATCACAGTTGGACCACTGAAGCTTTCTTT. This gives the protein CSVDHSWTTEAFF.

The V and J genes are TRBV14 and TRBJ1-1; D unresolved. V shed 2 bases and J shed 6 bases, with 16 bases lying between them. The CDR3 sequence is 15 residues long. The germline V gene has CDR1 SGHDN and CDR2 FVKESK. In DNA, the CDR3 is TGTGCCAGCAGCCAAAATGACCAGTATGGCTCTGAAGCTTTCTTT. It specifies CASSQNDQYGSEAFF.

The rearrangement joins TRBV6-6 to TRBJ1-4; tentative D call: TRBD1 (5 bases). CDR3 size: 14 residues. Germline V CDR1 and CDR2: MNHNY, SVGAGI (reference sequence). Trimming took off 8 bases at V and 5 bases at J, with 15 bases between the two ends. The CDR3, as DNA: TGTGCCAGCGGAGAGGGAGGGGCGAATGAAAAACTGTTTTTT. Amino acid sequence: CASGEGGANEKLFF.

V gene TRBV11-2 combines with J gene TRBJ2-1; maybe TRBD2 (5 bases). The CDR3 is made up of 13 amino acids. Germline lookup yields CDR1 SGHAT and CDR2 FQNNGV. The V gene lost 6 bases and the J gene lost 10 bases, with 16 bases spanning the gap. CDR3 in amino acids: CASSLDSWYEQFF. The DNA of the CDR3 is TGTGCCAGCAGTCTGGACTCTTGGTACGAGCAGTTCTTC.

The gene calls are TRBV5-6 and TRBJ2-2; TRBD1 aligns across 7 bases. Germline-derived CDR1 and CDR2 are SGHDT and YYEEEE. V shed 4 bases, J shed 5 bases, and the junction held 14 bases outside the gene matches. CDR3 length: 17 residues. Here the CDR3 reads CASSARPGQFKTGELFF. The DNA of the CDR3 is TGTGCCAGCAGCGCTAGGCCGGGACAGTTTAAGACCGGGGAGCTGTTTTTT.

Comments on this clonotype: No conserved phenylalanine or tryptophan ends this CDR3, so it is likely a read error. The rearrangement joins TRBV11-2 to TRBJ2-3; TRBD2 aligns across 8 bases. Looked up from germline, CDR1 is SGHAT and CDR2 is FQNNGV. The CDR3 runs 14 residues. V lost 3 bases to trimming and J lost 6 bases; unmatched junction nucleotides: 5. The CDR3, as DNA: TGTGCCAGCAGCTTCGCGGGGGGAAGGGATACGCAGTATTCT. The encoded protein is CASSFAGGRDTQYS.

A word on this clonotype: This may come from a read error, since a much larger clone is one base off. The chain combines TRBV6-6 with TRBJ2-1; TRBD2 is a possible D gene (5 bases). The CDR3 sequence is 14 residues long. CDR1 MNHNY and CDR2 SVGAGI come from the germline V gene (reference sequence). CDR3 in amino acids: CVSSPELGANEQFF. Written as DNA, the CDR3 is TGTGTCAGCAGCCCAGAACTAGGCGCCAATGAGCAGTTCTTC.

Worth noting for this clonotype: Possible read error: a much larger clone is one base away. V gene TRBV7-9 combines with J gene TRBJ2-7; 8 positions match TRBD2. Per the germline V gene, CDR1 is SEHNR and CDR2 is FQNEAQ (reference sequence). This CDR3 contains 19 residues. The CDR3 DNA follows: TGTACCAGCAGCTTTGGAACGGGCCGAGCCGGGACTAGGGGCTACGAGCAGTACTTC. This translates into CTSSFGTGRAGTRGYEQYF.

This clonotype was found many times. The genes are TRBV12-3 or TRBV12-4 and TRBJ2-6, with D tentatively TRBD1 (5 bases). V shed 6 bases and J shed 1 base, with 25 bases lying between them. The CDR3 extends over 20 amino acids. In DNA form, the CDR3 reads TGTGCCAGCAGACCAAGGGGTGGACGGCTTACCGTTTCTGGGGCCAACGTCCTGACTTTC. It translates to CASRPRGGRLTVSGANVLTF.

This clonotype has only one observation. The rearrangement joins TRBV11-2 to TRBJ2-5; D possibly corresponds to TRBD2 (6 bases). Germline CDR1 reads SGHAT; CDR2 reads FQNNGV. CDR3 size: 15 residues. Trimming stripped 4 bases from V and 5 bases from J, with 17 bases between. The CDR3 DNA follows: TGTGCCAGCAGCTCACTGGCGGGACTGGAGGAGACCCAGTACTTC. It specifies CASSSLAGLEETQYF.

Turning to this clonotype: Relative to the germline gene, one junction end is altered; a read error may explain this. V and J are TRBV11-2 and TRBJ2-2, with D perhaps matching TRBD2 (5 bases). The CDR3 length is 14 residues. Germline V CDR1 and CDR2: SGHAT, FQNNGV. The CDR3 region is CASSVDWSTGKLFF. CDR3 DNA: TGTGCCAGCAGCGTAGACTGGAGCACCGGGAAGCTGTTTTTT.

This clonotype appeared a few times. This may arise from a read error, as a much more abundant clone is one base away. The rearrangement uses TRBV6-2 or TRBV6-3 and TRBJ2-1; 10 bases map to TRBD2. Germline CDR1 and CDR2: MNHEY and SVGEGT. The CDR3 has 22 amino acids. DNA of the CDR3: TGTGCCAGCAATTACTCGATGAGTCTAGCGGGAGTGGGGTATAGCTCCTACAATGAGCAGTTCTTC. The encoded protein is CASNYSMSLAGVGYSSYNEQFF.

This clonotype was counted only a few times. A much more abundant neighbour one base away suggests this may be a read error. No conserved phenylalanine or tryptophan is present at the end of the CDR3, so a read error is the likely explanation. This chain joins TRBV12-3 or TRBV12-4 and TRBJ2-5, with D possibly being TRBD1 or TRBD2 (5 bases each). The ends were cut back, 8 bases at V and 5 bases at J, with 18 bases in the middle. This CDR3 has 14 residues. The DNA for the CDR3 is TGTGCCAGCCAAGCCGGGACGTCCTATGAGACCCAGTACCTC. Translated, it gives CASQAGTSYETQYL.

This clonotype was picked up many times. J is TRBJ2-4 and V is TRBV4-2; 9 nucleotides align to TRBD1. Germline V gene lookup returns CDR1 LGHNA and CDR2 YNFKEQ. The CDR3 totals 18 residues. With 1 base clipped from V and 3 bases from J, the junction kept 10 bases outside the gene matches. The CDR3 here is CASSQVGGGTGIKNIQYF. The CDR3 DNA follows: TGTGCCAGCAGCCAAGTTGGAGGGGGGACAGGGATCAAAAACATTCAGTACTTC.